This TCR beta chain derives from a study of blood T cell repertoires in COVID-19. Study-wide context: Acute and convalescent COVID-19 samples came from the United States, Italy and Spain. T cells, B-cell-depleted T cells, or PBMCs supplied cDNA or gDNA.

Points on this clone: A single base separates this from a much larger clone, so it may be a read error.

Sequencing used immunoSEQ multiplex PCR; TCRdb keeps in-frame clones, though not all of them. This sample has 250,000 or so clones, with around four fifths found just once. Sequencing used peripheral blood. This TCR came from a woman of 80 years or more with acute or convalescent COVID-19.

The CDR3: CASSLVQGNTEAFF. The CDR3 coding sequence is TGTGCCAGCAGCTTAGTACAGGGGAACACTGAAGCTTTCTTT. This chain joins TRBV7-8 and TRBJ1-1; possibly TRBD1 for D (6 bases). The CDR3 totals 14 residues. The germline CDR1 and CDR2 sequences are SGHVS and FQNEAQ. V was clipped by 1 base and J by 1 base, with 7 bases between them.